The clone carrying this TCR beta chain has just a few counts. The antigen remains undetermined. Isolated RNA was reverse transcribed into cDNA used as the sequencing template. Data came from immunoSEQ multiplex PCR; TCRdb stores just in-frame clones and leaves some out. Of tens of thousands of clones in the sample, roughly three fifths were seen once. CDR1 is GTSNPN, CDR2 SVGIG, per germline (reference sequence). This CDR3 has 14 residues. V was shortened by 0 bases and J by 6 bases, with 14 bases between the two germline ends. This sample is drawn from a study of CD8+ T cells in alopecia areata. On the study more broadly: Each day, treated patients took oral tofacitinib twice, at 5 to 10 mg per dose. Treatment with tofacitinib (6 to 18 months) was followed by 6 months off drug. Study results and caveats: Against the mouse data, patients shared TCRs less clearly, possibly for HLA reasons.

The V and J genes are TRBV30 and TRBJ1-1; D gene ambiguous. This TCR was sampled from a human donor with alopecia areata. Source: CD8+ T cells sorted from blood, taken at week 0. CDR3 region: CAWSVSGKDAEAFF. DNA for the CDR3: TGTGCCTGGAGTGTATCGGGCAAGGACGCTGAAGCTTTCTTT.